This paragraph reports one TCR beta chain. Antigen unknown. This sample is part of a study of CD8+CD57+ T cells in acquired aplastic anemia. Overall study context: Sorted cells (CD4+ and CD8+) yielded DNA amounts that averaged about 3.1 ug.

The use of genomic DNA as template underpinned the TCR beta VDJ and CDR3 profiling. MiXCR was run by TCRdb on the reads, yielding one entry per CDR3 protein. Of hundreds of thousands of distinct CDR3 sequences in the sample, just under 70% were seen once. Findings and caveats of the study: In common between the patients and the controls were approximately 30 CD8+ CDR3 sequences.

The CDR3 is made up of 14 amino acids. Per germline, CDR1 SGHTA and CDR2 FQGNSA. The V and J ends lost 2 bases and 13 bases, in that order; junction bases with no gene match: 14. This TCR was recovered from a human donor in good health, serving as a control. The V call is TRBV7-2, the J call TRBJ2-7, with TRBD2 matching over 7 bases. Sequenced: sorted CD4+, CD8+, or CD8+CD57+ T cells (not recorded which) from PBMCs. The CDR3 loop reads CASSLTGGYAVFYF. CDR3 nucleotide sequence: TGTGCCAGCAGCTTAACGGGGGGATACGCAGTATTTTACTTC.